This TCR beta chain was observed in a study of blood T cell repertoires in COVID-19 (TCRdb year 2020). Looking at the study overall: The collaborator samples originated in the United States, Italy and Spain and spanned the acute and convalescent phases of COVID-19. The material from the prospective study consisted of cDNA or gDNA derived from T cells, B-cell-depleted T cells, or PBMCs. The dataset comprised deeply sampled blood TCRbeta repertoires from subjects exposed to, actively infected with, or recovered from COVID-19. The samples were drawn from the first 160 participants of the ongoing ImmuneRACE study and from under 1,500 subjects provided by 6 global collaborators. Where HLA class I and class II types were available, the types were taken from metadata supplied by the sample provider, not from assay-based typing. The repertoires were released in a freely available public database meant as a resource for research on the immune response to SARS-CoV-2. A de-identified subject ID, COVID-19 status, age in years and sex were almost always included in the sample metadata. Summary of the overall study and its limitations: The amount of clinical and demographic metadata varied by source and participant and was provided uncurated.

TCRbeta CDR3 regions were amplified from genomic DNA using the immunoSEQ Assay, a bias-controlled multiplex PCR. Concerning the study's data processing: The number of nucleated cells in each sample was estimated by amplification of reference gene primers within the assay. To quantify the absolute abundance of each unique TCRbeta CDR3 rearrangement, sequence reads were collapsed and filtered. For each sample, productive Simpson clonality was calculated as the square root of Simpson's diversity index over productive rearrangements. TCRdb holds this immuneACCESS table with in-frame rearrangements only. Some clones are missing; in checked studies, unresolved V genes explain under half, and the rest has no known cause. V and J calls and clone size are given by that table; D and trimming were obtained from the DNA. The table for this sample lists 200,000 to 300,000 clones; less than 90% of them were counted only once. The ten biggest clones cover 6.2% of the sample.

This clone was detected once. Which antigen it targets is not known. One base away there is no much larger clone; base qualities are not given. Each collaborating institution followed its own protocols to collect whole blood in K2EDTA tubes. For TCRbeta analysis, collaborators shipped samples as frozen whole blood, isolated PBMCs, or DNA extracted from either of those sample types. V loses 6 bases, J loses 0 bases, and the germline ends lie 12 bases apart. The germline V gene yields SNHLY for CDR1 and FYNNEI for CDR2. Including cysteine and phenylalanine, the CDR3 has 15 amino acids. Solely the CDR3 DNA is kept, with 45 bases framed from the first base.

This clonotype originated in a man between 60 and 75 years old with acute or convalescent COVID-19. The receptor chain draws on TRBV2 and TRBJ2-1, and TRBD2 may be the D gene, going by 6 matching bases. Sequenced input: peripheral blood. The nucleotide sequence reads TGTGCCAGCAGGGCTAGCGCGAACTCCTACAATGAGCAGTTCTTC. The resulting protein is CASRASANSYNEQFF. Beyond the CDR3, the reference TRBV2 and TRBJ2-1 genes provide the residues; the full variable domain reads: EPEVTQTPSHQVTQMGQEVILRCVPISNHLYFYWYRQILGQKVEFLVSFYNNEISEKSEIFDDQFSVERPDGSNFTLKIRSTKLEDSAMYFCASRASANSYNEQFFGPGTRLTVL.